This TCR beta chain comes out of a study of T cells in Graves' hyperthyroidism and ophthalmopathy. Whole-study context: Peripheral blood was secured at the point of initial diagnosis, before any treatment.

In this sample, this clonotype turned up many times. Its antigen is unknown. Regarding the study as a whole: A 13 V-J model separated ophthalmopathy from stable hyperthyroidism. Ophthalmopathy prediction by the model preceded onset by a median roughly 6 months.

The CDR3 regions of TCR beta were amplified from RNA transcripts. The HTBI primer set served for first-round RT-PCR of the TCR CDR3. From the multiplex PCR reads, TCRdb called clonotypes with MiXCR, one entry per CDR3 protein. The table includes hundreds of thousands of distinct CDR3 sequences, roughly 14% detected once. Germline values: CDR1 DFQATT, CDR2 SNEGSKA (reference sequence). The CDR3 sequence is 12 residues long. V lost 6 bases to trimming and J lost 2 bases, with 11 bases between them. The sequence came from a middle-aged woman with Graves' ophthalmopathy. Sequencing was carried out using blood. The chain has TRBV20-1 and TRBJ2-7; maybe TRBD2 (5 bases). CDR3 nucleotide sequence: TGCAGTGCCCGTAGCGTTACCTACGAGCAGTACTTC. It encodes CSARSVTYEQYF.